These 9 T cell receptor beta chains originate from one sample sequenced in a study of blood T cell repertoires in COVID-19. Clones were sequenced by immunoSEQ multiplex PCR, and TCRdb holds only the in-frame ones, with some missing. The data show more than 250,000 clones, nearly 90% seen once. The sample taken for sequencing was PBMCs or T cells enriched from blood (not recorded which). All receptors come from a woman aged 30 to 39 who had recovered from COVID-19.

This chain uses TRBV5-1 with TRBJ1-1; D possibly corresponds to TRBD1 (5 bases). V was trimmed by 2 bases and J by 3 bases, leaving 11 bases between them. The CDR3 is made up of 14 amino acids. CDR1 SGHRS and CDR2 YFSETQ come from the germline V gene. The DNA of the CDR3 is TGCGCCAGCAGCTTTGGCGGGGCGGACACTGAAGCTTTCTTT. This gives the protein CASSFGGADTEAFF.

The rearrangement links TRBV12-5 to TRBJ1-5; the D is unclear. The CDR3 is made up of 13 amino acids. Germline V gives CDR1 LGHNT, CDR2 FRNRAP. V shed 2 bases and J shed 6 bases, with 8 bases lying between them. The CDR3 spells CASGLFPIQPQHF. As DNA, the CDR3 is TGTGCTAGTGGTTTGTTTCCAATTCAGCCCCAGCATTTT.

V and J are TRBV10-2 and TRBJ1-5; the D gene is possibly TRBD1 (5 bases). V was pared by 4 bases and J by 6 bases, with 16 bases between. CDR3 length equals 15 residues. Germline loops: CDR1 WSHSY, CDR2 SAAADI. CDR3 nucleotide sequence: TGCGCCAGCAGTGGGCCCTGGGGGAGGGCTCAGCCCCAGCATTTT. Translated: CASSGPWGRAQPQHF.

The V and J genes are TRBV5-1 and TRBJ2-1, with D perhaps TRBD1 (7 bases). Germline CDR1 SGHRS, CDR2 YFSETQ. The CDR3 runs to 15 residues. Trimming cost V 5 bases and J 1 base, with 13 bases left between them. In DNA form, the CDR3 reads TGCGCCAGCAGGGAGGAGGGGGCTTCCTACAATGAGCAGTTCTTC. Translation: CASREEGASYNEQFF.

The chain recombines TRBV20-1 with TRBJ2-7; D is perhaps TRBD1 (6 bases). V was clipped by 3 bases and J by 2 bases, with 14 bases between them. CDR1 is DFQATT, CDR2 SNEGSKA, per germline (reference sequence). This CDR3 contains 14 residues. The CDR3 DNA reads TGCAGTGCTAGTCCAGGGGCAGTTACCTACGAGCAGTACTTC. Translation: CSASPGAVTYEQYF.

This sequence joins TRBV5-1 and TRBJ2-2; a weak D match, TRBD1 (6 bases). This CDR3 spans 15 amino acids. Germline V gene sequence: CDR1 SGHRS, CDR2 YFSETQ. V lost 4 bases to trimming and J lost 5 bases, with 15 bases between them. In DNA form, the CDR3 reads TGCGCCAGCAGCGAAAACAGGGTCGGGACCGGGGAGCTGTTTTTT. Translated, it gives CASSENRVGTGELFF.

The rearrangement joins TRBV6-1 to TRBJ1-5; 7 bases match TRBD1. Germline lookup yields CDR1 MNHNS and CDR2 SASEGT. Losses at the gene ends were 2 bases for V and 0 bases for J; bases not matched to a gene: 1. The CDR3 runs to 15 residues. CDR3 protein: CASSERDSSNQPQHF. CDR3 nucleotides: TGTGCCAGCAGTGAACGGGACAGTAGCAATCAGCCCCAGCATTTT.

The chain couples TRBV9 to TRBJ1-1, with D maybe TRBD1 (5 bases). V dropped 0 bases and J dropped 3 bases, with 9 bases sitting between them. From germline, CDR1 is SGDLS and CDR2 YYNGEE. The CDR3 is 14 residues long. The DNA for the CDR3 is TGTGCCAGCAGCGTAGATTGGGGGGACACTGAAGCTTTCTTT. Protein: CASSVDWGDTEAFF.

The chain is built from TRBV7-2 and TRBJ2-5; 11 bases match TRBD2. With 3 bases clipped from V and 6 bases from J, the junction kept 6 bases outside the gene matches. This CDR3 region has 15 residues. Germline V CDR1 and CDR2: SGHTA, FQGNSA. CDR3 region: CASSFPSGGSKTQYF. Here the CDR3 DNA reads TGTGCCAGCAGCTTTCCTAGCGGGGGGTCGAAGACCCAGTACTTC.